This T cell receptor beta chain was identified during a study of control samples from healthy donors and cancer patients. The germline CDR1 and CDR2 sequences are SGHNT and YYREEE (reference sequence). Trimming pared 0 bases from V and 5 bases from J, leaving 14 bases between. The CDR3 runs 15 residues. Assay used: immunoSEQ multiplex PCR; TCRdb lists only in-frame clones, some missing. In total, the table holds fewer than 200,000 clones. This sequence originates from a woman in her thirties in good health. The chain links TRBV5-4 to TRBJ1-2, with D tentatively TRBD1 (6 bases). What was sequenced was blood. The CDR3 sequence is CASSLAPGAGYGYTF. CDR3 sequence (DNA): TGTGCCAGCAGCTTGGCCCCGGGGGCGGGGTATGGCTACACCTTC. Full variable domain (missing parts from reference TRBV5-4 and TRBJ1-2): ETGVTQSPTHLIKTRGQQVTLRCSSQSGHNTVSWYQQALGQGPQFIFQYYREEENGRGNFPPRFSGLQFPNYSSELNVNALELDDSALYLCASSLAPGAGYGYTFGSGTRLTVV.